This TCR beta chain comes out of a study of T-cell memory formation after mild COVID-19. The germline CDR1 and CDR2 sequences are SQVTM and ANQGSEA. The CDR3 is made up of 12 amino acids. TCRdb recomputed calls from the 5' RACE reads with MiXCR, one row per CDR3 protein. The data show approximately 340,000 distinct CDR3 sequences, more than 15% seen once. This clonotype was counted between two and nine times. V is TRBV29-1 and J is TRBJ2-4; possibly TRBD2 for D (5 bases). The clonotype comes from a man aged 18 to 30 who had mild COVID-19 (a few samples of this study predate the infection). Cell type and time point are not known. Sequencing used PBMCs or a T cell subset sorted from them (not recorded which). The DNA of the CDR3 is TGCAGTGTAGGGAGCCCCAAAAACATTCAGTACTTC. This codes for CSVGSPKNIQYF.